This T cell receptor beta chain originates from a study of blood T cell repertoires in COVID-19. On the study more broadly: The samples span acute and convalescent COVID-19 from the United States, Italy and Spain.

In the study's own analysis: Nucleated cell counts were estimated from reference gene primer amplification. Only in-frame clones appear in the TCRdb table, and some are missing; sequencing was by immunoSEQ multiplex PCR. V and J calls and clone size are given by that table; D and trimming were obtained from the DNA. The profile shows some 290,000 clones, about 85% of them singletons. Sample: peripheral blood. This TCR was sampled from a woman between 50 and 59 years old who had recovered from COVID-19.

CDR3 amino acids: CSVAEGQGIGQPQHF. CDR3 in DNA: TGCAGCGTCGCGGAGGGACAGGGGATCGGTCAGCCCCAGCATTTT. The rearrangement links TRBV29-1 to TRBJ1-5; 10 bases agree with TRBD1. The CDR3 length is 15 residues. The V gene end was trimmed by 6 bases and the J gene end by 6 bases; junction bases not matched to a gene: 11. Germline CDR1 and CDR2: SQVTM and ANQGSEA.